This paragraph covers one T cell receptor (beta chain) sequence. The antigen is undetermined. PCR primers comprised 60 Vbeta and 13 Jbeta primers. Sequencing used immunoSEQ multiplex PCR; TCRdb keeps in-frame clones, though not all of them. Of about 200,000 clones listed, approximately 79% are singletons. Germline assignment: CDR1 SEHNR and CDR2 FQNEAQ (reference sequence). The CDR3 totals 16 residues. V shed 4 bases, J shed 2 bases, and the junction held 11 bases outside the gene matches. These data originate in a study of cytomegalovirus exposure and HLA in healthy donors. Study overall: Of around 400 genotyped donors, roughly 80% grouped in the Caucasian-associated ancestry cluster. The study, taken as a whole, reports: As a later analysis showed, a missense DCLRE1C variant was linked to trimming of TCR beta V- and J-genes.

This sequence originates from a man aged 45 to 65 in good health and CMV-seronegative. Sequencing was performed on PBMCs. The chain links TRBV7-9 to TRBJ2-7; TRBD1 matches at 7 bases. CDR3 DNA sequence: TGTGCCAGCAGCTCCGGCCGACAGGGAAGGACCTACGAGCAGTACTTC. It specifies CASSSGRQGRTYEQYF.